The 22 T cell receptor beta chains reported below all come from one sample, sequenced in a study of blood T cell repertoires in COVID-19. Sequenced by immunoSEQ multiplex PCR; TCRdb stores in-frame clones only, minus some. The sample includes a few hundred thousand clones, around four fifths of them seen just once. The sequencing sample was made of peripheral blood. The receptors here all came from a man aged 55 to 70 with acute or convalescent COVID-19.

The chain has TRBV9 and TRBJ2-2; TRBD1 is a possible D gene (5 bases). CDR1 is SGDLS and CDR2 is YYNGEE in the germline V gene. The CDR3 sequence is 13 residues long. Deletions cut 0 bases from V and 5 bases from J, with 5 bases between. In DNA, the CDR3 is TGTGCCAGCAGCGTAGAGGGGACCGGGGAGCTGTTTTTT. Protein sequence: CASSVEGTGELFF. The variable domain in full, with the rest retrieved from reference TRBV9 and TRBJ2-2, is DSGVTQTPKHLITATGQRVTLRCSPRSGDLSVYWYQQSLDQGLQFLIQYYNGEERAKGNILERFSAQQFPDLHSELNLSSLELGDSALYFCASSVEGTGELFFGEGSRLTVL.

The V gene is TRBV20-1, the J gene TRBJ2-7; maybe TRBD1 (5 bases). Trimming took off 7 bases at V and 3 bases at J, with 10 bases between the two ends. CDR3 length equals 11 residues. CDR1 is DFQATT, CDR2 SNEGSKA, per germline (reference sequence). The CDR3 DNA is TGCAGTGGACAGTTAAACTACGAGCAGTACTTC. Amino acids: CSGQLNYEQYF.

The J gene is TRBJ1-4, the V gene TRBV10-1; 12 bases match TRBD1. In germline, CDR1 is WNHNN, CDR2 SYGVQD (reference sequence). This CDR3 region has 14 residues. The V gene end was trimmed by 6 bases and the J gene end by 10 bases; junction bases not matched to a gene: 6. DNA of the CDR3: TGCGCCAGCAGCGACCGGGACAGGGGGCCAAAACTGTTTTTT. Amino acid sequence: CASSDRDRGPKLFF.

This sequence joins TRBV6-2 or TRBV6-3 and TRBJ2-5; TRBD2 is a possible D gene (5 bases). Per germline, CDR1 MNHEY and CDR2 SVGEGT. This CDR3 contains 15 residues. V was trimmed by 2 bases and J by 5 bases, leaving 15 bases between them. CDR3 region: CASSYGGLGEETQYF. The CDR3 coding sequence is TGTGCCAGCAGTTACGGCGGGCTCGGGGAGGAGACCCAGTACTTC.

This clone was counted between two and nine times. V and J are TRBV19 and TRBJ2-5; possible D gene TRBD2, 7 bases. Trimming removed 5 bases from V and 4 bases from J, with 20 bases in between. In germline, CDR1 is LNHDA, CDR2 SQIVND (reference sequence). This CDR3 comprises 16 residues. As DNA, the CDR3 is TGTGCCAGTAGTCCACAGGGAGGGATAAGTGGAGAGACCCAGTACTTC. Its translation is CASSPQGGISGETQYF.

This chain joins TRBV3-1 (or the pseudogene TRBV3-2) and TRBJ2-7, with D maybe TRBD2 (7 bases). Per the germline V gene, CDR1 is LGHDT and CDR2 is YNNKEL (reference sequence). V was shortened by 0 bases and J by 3 bases, with 12 bases between the two germline ends. CDR3 size: 15 residues. CDR3 nucleotides: TGTGCCAGCAGCCAAGATTCAGGGGACTACTACGAGCAGTACTTC. Its protein product is CASSQDSGDYYEQYF.

The chain couples TRBV9 to TRBJ1-2, with 9 bases aligning to TRBD1. Germline V gene data show CDR1 as SGDLS and CDR2 as YYNGEE. V lost 6 bases, J lost 3 bases, and 12 bases stayed unmatched. The CDR3 loop spans 16 amino acids. The CDR3 DNA reads TGTGCCAGCACCCGCGGAACAGGGGGCTTTCACTATGGCTACACCTTC. The encoded protein is CASTRGTGGFHYGYTF.

CDR3 residues: CASSLEGPGTEAFF. CDR3 DNA sequence: TGTGCCAGCAGCTTGGAGGGTCCGGGGACTGAAGCTTTCTTT. The genes are TRBV5-5 and TRBJ1-1; the D is unclear. Germline V lookup: CDR1 SGHKS, CDR2 YYEKEE (reference sequence). V shed 0 bases and J shed 5 bases, with 11 bases lying between them. This CDR3 spans 14 amino acids.

The chain has TRBV19 and TRBJ2-7; TRBD2 matches 7 bases. Germline V gives CDR1 LNHDA, CDR2 SQIVND (reference sequence). Trimming took 3 bases from V and 3 from J; bases not matched to a gene: 2. CDR3 length: 13 amino acids. The CDR3 sequence: CASSIGRNYEQYF. CDR3 nucleotide sequence: TGTGCCAGTAGTATCGGGAGGAACTACGAGCAGTACTTC.

The chain links TRBV7-3 to TRBJ2-3; weak D call: TRBD1 (5 bases). The CDR3 consists of 13 residues. Germline lookup yields CDR1 SGHTA and CDR2 FQGTGA. Between the trimmed V and J ends, which lost 5 bases and 14 bases, there was a span of 20 bases. CDR3 DNA sequence: TGTGCCAGCAGCCCCAGGGCCGACAGTCCCGCGTATTTT. This codes for CASSPRADSPAYF.

The rearrangement joins TRBV6-1 to TRBJ2-5, with D possibly being TRBD2 (6 bases). The CDR3 is 15 residues long. Per the germline V gene, CDR1 is MNHNS and CDR2 is SASEGT. Trimming left V 2 bases short and J 5 bases short, with 15 bases between. As DNA, the CDR3 is TGTGCCAGCAGTGAACCTTTAGATGGAGGGGAGACCCAGTACTTC. Its protein product is CASSEPLDGGETQYF.

The chain employs TRBV6-5 and TRBJ2-2; no reliable D call. The V gene's germline CDR1 is MNHEY and CDR2 SVGAGI. The CDR3 spans 14 residues. V was cut by 6 bases and J by 0 bases, with 8 bases left in between. The CDR3 protein is CASRILANTGELFF. CDR3 coding DNA: TGTGCCAGCAGGATATTAGCGAACACCGGGGAGCTGTTTTTT.

The rearrangement links TRBV5-4 to TRBJ2-7, with a weak D call TRBD2 (5 bases). V was clipped by 2 bases and J by 6 bases, with 15 bases between them. Germline V gene lookup returns CDR1 SGHNT and CDR2 YYREEE (reference sequence). CDR3 length equals 14 residues. CDR3 sequence reads: CASSFEHGGAEQYF. CDR3 nucleotides: TGTGCCAGCAGCTTCGAGCACGGAGGAGCCGAGCAGTACTTC.

The rearrangement joins TRBV28 to TRBJ1-5; D call uncertain. Between the trimmed V and J ends, which lost 3 bases and 0 bases, there was a span of 9 bases. Germline V gives CDR1 MDHEN, CDR2 SYDVKM. This CDR3 is 15 amino acids long. The CDR3 sequence is CASSFPRGSNQPQHF. In DNA, the CDR3 is TGTGCCAGCAGTTTCCCCCGGGGTAGCAATCAGCCCCAGCATTTT.

V gene TRBV6-6 combines with J gene TRBJ2-6, with D maybe TRBD2 (6 bases). Deletions cut 2 bases from V and 0 bases from J, with 8 bases between. The CDR3 is made up of 16 amino acids. Germline CDR1 and CDR2: MNHNY and SVGAGI (reference sequence). The CDR3 loop reads CASSYHGGSGANVLTF. The CDR3 DNA is TGTGCCAGCAGTTACCACGGGGGCTCTGGGGCCAACGTCCTGACTTTC.

The gene calls are TRBV19 and TRBJ2-7, with 8 bases fitting TRBD1. The CDR3 contains 17 residues. The germline V gene has CDR1 LNHDA and CDR2 SQIVND (reference sequence). V lost 0 bases to trimming and J lost 0 bases; unmatched junction nucleotides: 7. The CDR3 region has the DNA TGTGCCAGTAGTATAGATGGGACAGGAGTCTACTCCTACGAGCAGTACTTC. Protein: CASSIDGTGVYSYEQYF.

This sequence joins TRBV3-1 (or the pseudogene TRBV3-2) and TRBJ2-2; a possible D gene is TRBD2 (6 bases). Trimming removed 4 bases from V and 2 bases from J, with 14 bases in between. The CDR3 has 16 residues. Germline V lookup: CDR1 LGHDT, CDR2 YNNKEL (reference sequence). CDR3 protein: CASSPPGTFNTGELFF. CDR3 DNA: TGTGCCAGCAGCCCCCCCGGGACTTTCAACACCGGGGAGCTGTTTTTT.

V usage is TRBV18 and J usage is TRBJ2-7; tentative D call: TRBD1 (5 bases). V was clipped by 2 bases and J by 1 base, with 15 bases between them. Looked up from germline, CDR1 is KGHSH and CDR2 is LQKENI. The CDR3 length is 16 residues. As DNA, the CDR3 is TGTGCCAGCTCACCATCCCGGACACTCTCATCCTACGAGCAGTACTTC. It codes for CASSPSRTLSSYEQYF.

The CDR3 loop is CASSPGGSFGDEQFF. The CDR3 nucleotides read TGTGCCAGCAGCCCAGGGGGTTCATTCGGGGATGAGCAGTTCTTC. The V call is TRBV11-3, the J call TRBJ2-1, with 7 bases matching TRBD1. Germline assignment: CDR1 SGHNT and CDR2 YENEEA. CDR3 length equals 15 residues. The ends lost 5 bases at V and 8 bases at J; junction bases unmatched: 12.

This rearrangement joins TRBV25-1 to TRBJ1-2; 8 bases agree with TRBD1. The germline V gene has CDR1 MGHDK and CDR2 SYGVNS. This CDR3 has 14 residues. J lost 3 bases, V lost 3 bases, and 3 bases had no gene match. CDR3 protein: CASSDQTGDYGYTF. The CDR3, as DNA: TGTGCCAGCAGTGATCAGACAGGGGACTATGGCTACACCTTC.

The chain joins TRBV5-1 to TRBJ1-1; D is perhaps TRBD1 (6 bases). Germline V lookup: CDR1 SGHRS, CDR2 YFSETQ. The CDR3 spans 13 residues. Trimming pared 5 bases from V and 2 bases from J, leaving 10 bases between. The chain's CDR3 is CASSQQGNTEAFF. CDR3 DNA: TGCGCCAGCAGTCAACAGGGAAACACTGAAGCTTTCTTT.

V usage is TRBV4-3 and J usage is TRBJ1-4; 7 bases are a match to TRBD1. Losses at the gene ends were 0 bases for V and 7 bases for J; bases not matched to a gene: 11. The CDR3 runs to 17 residues. Looked up from germline, CDR1 is LGHNA and CDR2 is YSLEER. The CDR3 is CASSQDPQTGLGEKLFF. The CDR3 coding sequence is TGCGCCAGCAGCCAAGATCCTCAGACAGGGTTAGGTGAAAAACTGTTTTTT.